Listed below are T cell receptor beta chains from one sample, sequenced in a study of vaccination and CD4 T cells after COVID-19. TCRdb reprocessed the PCR reads with MiXCR, giving one entry per CDR3 protein. The repertoire includes just over 9,500 distinct CDR3 sequences, around half of them detected once, and about a fifth sits in the top ten. The antigens of these receptors remain unknown. Sequences were obtained from CD4+ T cells from blood, cultured in vitro. The receptors here all came from a human donor who had recovered from COVID-19. Each CDR3 is given without its conserved first and last residue.

TRBV19	TRBJ2-3	ASSTDSGTDTQY
TRBV7-9	TRBJ2-7	ASSLGGTAYEQY
TRBV9	TRBJ2-5	ASSPRGGGTTQETQY
TRBV4-1	TRBJ2-2	ASSQDRPRQGGTGELF
TRBV5-1	TRBJ2-3	ASSLPTGITDTQY
TRBV5-1	TRBJ1-4	ASSVTGMGLEKLF
TRBV7-3	TRBJ2-3	ASSSGTARTDTQY
TRBV21-1	TRBJ1-5	ASSKEVGFWGDQPQH
TRBV14	TRBJ1-2	ASSQDDWEISGYT
TRBV11-2	TRBJ2-3	ASSAGTGGSGTQY
TRBV6-1	TRBJ1-2	ASSQRSRERFGGYT
TRBV20-1	TRBJ1-1	SARDPGGGTEAF
TRBV20-1	TRBJ2-1	SARDSGRAYNEQF
TRBV20-1	TRBJ2-7	SASRGVISYEQY
TRBV2	TRBJ1-2	ASSESPLYGYT
TRBV27	TRBJ2-5	ASSLSGGAQETQY
TRBV6-2/TRBV6-3	TRBJ2-7	ASSYRQGPYEQY
TRBV20-1	TRBJ2-5	SARVRKRETQY
TRBV7-8	TRBJ1-1	ASSSNTGGGTEAF
TRBV20-1	TRBJ2-1	SASAPTNEQF
TRBV6-1	TRBJ1-2	ASSRTEGGYT
TRBV19	TRBJ1-4	ASSTEGAHAGKLF
TRBV27	TRBJ2-5	ASTPGGQGRSQETQY
TRBV18	TRBJ1-2	ASSPTPGDGYT
TRBV20-1	TRBJ1-1	SARKDPNTEAF
TRBV7-2	TRBJ2-7	ASRETSGVSYEQY
TRBV19	TRBJ1-5	ASSITGNQPQH
TRBV12-3/TRBV12-4	TRBJ2-2	ASSLAGVNTGELF
TRBV10-1	TRBJ1-4	ASSGRTGGIGTTNEKLF
TRBV21-1	TRBJ2-5	ASSKARLASGGAGETQY
TRBV11-3	TRBJ2-5	ASSRRRFGETQY
TRBV11-1	TRBJ1-2	ASSPSSHRRGYT
TRBV5-1	TRBJ1-1	ASSFTGYTEAF
TRBV7-9	TRBJ2-5	ASSPGWGQETQY
TRBV7-2	TRBJ1-3	ASSLASSGNTIY
TRBV27	TRBJ1-6	ASSFGAGDYYNSPLH
TRBV7-9	TRBJ1-1	ASSAGANTEAF
TRBV5-4	TRBJ2-3	ASSLKIQTDTDTQY